The rows below give T cell receptor beta chains drawn from one sample of a study of CD8 T cells in Susac syndrome. TCRdb processed the immunoSEQ multiplex PCR reads anew with MiXCR; each CDR3 protein has one entry. This table holds about 150,000 distinct CDR3 sequences, around 95% found once. Sequenced sample: CD8+ T cells from PBMCs. The source is a human donor with multiple sclerosis. Each CDR3 is given without its conserved first and last residue. Each record gives: J gene, CDR3 length, V gene, CDR3 protein.

j_gene: TRBJ2-5; len: 13; v_gene: TRBV7-8; CDR3aa: ASSWQHGPKETQY
j_gene: TRBJ1-6; len: 13; v_gene: TRBV12-5; CDR3aa: ASGLSTPLNSPLH
j_gene: TRBJ1-2; len: 9; v_gene: TRBV30; CDR3aa: AWKVSGGYT
j_gene: TRBJ2-1; len: 12; v_gene: TRBV5-1; CDR3aa: ASRAPVSDNEQF
j_gene: TRBJ1-1; len: 13; v_gene: TRBV20-1; CDR3aa: SARGGGVLNTEAF
j_gene: TRBJ2-3; len: 15; v_gene: TRBV30; CDR3aa: AWSLIRRGGQTDTQY
j_gene: TRBJ2-7; len: 14; v_gene: TRBV4-1; CDR3aa: ASSRQTGQVIYEQY
j_gene: TRBJ1-1; len: 12; v_gene: TRBV25-1; CDR3aa: ASSERGRNTEAF
j_gene: TRBJ1-4; len: 12; v_gene: TRBV27; CDR3aa: ASSFSGSNEKLF
j_gene: TRBJ2-1; len: 14; v_gene: TRBV6-2/TRBV6-3; CDR3aa: ASSYGSEGADNEQF
j_gene: TRBJ2-1; len: 16; v_gene: TRBV7-8; CDR3aa: ASSLAFPGTPTHNEQF
j_gene: TRBJ2-5; len: 13; v_gene: TRBV7-9; CDR3aa: ASSSRTGETETQY
j_gene: TRBJ1-4; len: 9; v_gene: TRBV27; CDR3aa: AGLGTGHRS